Reported below is one TCR beta chain. The assay was immunoSEQ multiplex PCR, and TCRdb's table has in-frame clones only and misses some. The sample has 45,000 to 60,000 clones, almost 95% seen once. From germline, CDR1 is SGHDT and CDR2 YYEEEE. V gave up 1 base and J gave up 1 base, with 12 bases separating them. The CDR3 runs 16 residues. These data are taken from a study of T cell changes during pregnancy in multiple sclerosis. This sequence originates from a female donor with multiple sclerosis, enrolled in a pregnancy study. This sample comprised CD4+ T cells from peripheral blood mononuclear cells, obtained in the third trimester of pregnancy. The chain is built from TRBV5-6 and TRBJ2-1, with D perhaps matching TRBD2 (6 bases). Written as DNA, the CDR3 is TGTGCCAGCAGCTTGTTCGGGGGAAATTCCTACAATGAGCAGTTCTTC. It encodes CASSLFGGNSYNEQFF.